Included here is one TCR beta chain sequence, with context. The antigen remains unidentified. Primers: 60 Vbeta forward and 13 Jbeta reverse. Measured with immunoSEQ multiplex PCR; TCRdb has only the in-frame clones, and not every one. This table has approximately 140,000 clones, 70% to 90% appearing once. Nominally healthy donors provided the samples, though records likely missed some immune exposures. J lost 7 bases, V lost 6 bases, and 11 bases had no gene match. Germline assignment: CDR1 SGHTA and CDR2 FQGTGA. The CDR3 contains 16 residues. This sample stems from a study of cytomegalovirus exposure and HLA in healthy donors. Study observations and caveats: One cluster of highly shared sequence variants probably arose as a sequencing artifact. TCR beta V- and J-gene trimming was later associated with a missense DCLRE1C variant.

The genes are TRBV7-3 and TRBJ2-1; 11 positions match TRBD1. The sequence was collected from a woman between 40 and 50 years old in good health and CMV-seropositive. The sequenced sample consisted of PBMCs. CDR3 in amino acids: CASSSGGTGGWNEQFF. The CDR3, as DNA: TGTGCCAGCAGTTCGGGGGGGACAGGGGGTTGGAATGAGCAGTTCTTC.